This TCR beta chain was found in a study of blood T cells in healthy people across ages. Next came a second PCR, run for about 6 to 12 cycles, which used a sample-barcoded 5' primer along with a J-beta primer mix. TCRdb itself ran the 5' RACE reads through MiXCR, one entry per CDR3 protein. The table shows 730,000 or so distinct CDR3 sequences, with roughly 44% occurring only once. This clonotype was detected only a few times. The CDR3 length is 16 residues. Trimming removed 8 bases at V and 5 bases at J, with 22 bases between. The germline V gene encodes CDR1 MNHEY and CDR2 SVGAGI. V is TRBV6-5 and J is TRBJ2-1, with a possible D match to TRBD1 (6 bases). Sequenced input: blood. The receptor was isolated from an older woman in good health. CDR3 coding DNA: TGTGCCAGCTCAAACCAGGGGAGCTTCTTTAACAATGAGCAGTTCTTC. The encoded protein is CASSNQGSFFNNEQFF.